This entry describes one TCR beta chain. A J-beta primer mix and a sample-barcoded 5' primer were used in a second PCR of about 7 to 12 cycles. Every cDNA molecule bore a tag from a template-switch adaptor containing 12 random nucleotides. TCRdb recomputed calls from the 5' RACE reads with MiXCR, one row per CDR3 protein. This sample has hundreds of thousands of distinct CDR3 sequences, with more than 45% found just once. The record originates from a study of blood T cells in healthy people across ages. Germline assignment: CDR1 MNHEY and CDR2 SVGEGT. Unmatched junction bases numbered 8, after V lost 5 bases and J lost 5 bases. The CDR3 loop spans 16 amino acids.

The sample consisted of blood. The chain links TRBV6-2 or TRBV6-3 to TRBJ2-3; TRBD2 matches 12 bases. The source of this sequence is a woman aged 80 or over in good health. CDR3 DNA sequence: TGTGCCAGCAGTGCGGGAGGACTAGCGGGGAGAGATACGCAGTATTTT. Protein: CASSAGGLAGRDTQYF.